This T cell receptor (beta chain) was captured by sequencing in a study of blood T cell repertoires in COVID-19. Overall study context: Nucleic acid was either cDNA or gDNA, and it came from T cells, B-cell-depleted T cells, or PBMCs.

TCRdb keeps only in-frame clones here, not all; method: immunoSEQ multiplex PCR. Counted here are 200,000 to 300,000 clones, about 87% occurring once; the ten biggest clones make up approximately 1.6%. This CDR3 region has 14 residues. V gave up 0 bases and J gave up 0 bases; unmatched junction bases: 2. Germline CDR1 reads GTSNPN; CDR2 reads SVGIG (reference sequence). Sequencing input: peripheral blood. The rearrangement links TRBV30 to TRBJ2-7; 7 bases are a match to TRBD2. This TCR was recovered from a woman aged 40 to 49 who had recovered from COVID-19. DNA for the CDR3: TGTGCCTGGAGTGTGGGGGGGAGCTCCTACGAGCAGTACTTC. Protein: CAWSVGGSSYEQYF.